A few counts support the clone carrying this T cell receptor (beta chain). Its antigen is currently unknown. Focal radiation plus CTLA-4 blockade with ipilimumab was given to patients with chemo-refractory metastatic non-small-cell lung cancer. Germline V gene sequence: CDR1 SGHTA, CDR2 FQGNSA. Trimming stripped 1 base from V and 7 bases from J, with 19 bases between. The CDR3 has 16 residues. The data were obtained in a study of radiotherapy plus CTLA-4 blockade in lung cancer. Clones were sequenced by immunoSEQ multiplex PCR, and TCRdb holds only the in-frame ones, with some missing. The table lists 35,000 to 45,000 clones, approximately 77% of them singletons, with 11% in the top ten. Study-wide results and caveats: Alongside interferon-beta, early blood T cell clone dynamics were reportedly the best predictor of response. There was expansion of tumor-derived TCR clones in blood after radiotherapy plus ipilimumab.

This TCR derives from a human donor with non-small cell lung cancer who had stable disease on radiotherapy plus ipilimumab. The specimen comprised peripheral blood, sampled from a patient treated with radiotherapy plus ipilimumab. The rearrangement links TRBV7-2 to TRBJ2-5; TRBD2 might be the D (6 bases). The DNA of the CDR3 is TGTGCCAGCAGCTTAGAGGACTATGGAGCAGGTGGGACCCAGTACTTC. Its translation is CASSLEDYGAGGTQYF.